One and the same sample provided the 18 T cell receptor beta chains below, sequenced in a study of T cell changes during pregnancy in multiple sclerosis. Clones were read by immunoSEQ multiplex PCR, and TCRdb kept only the in-frame ones, dropping some. The sample has 80,000 or so clones, 92% seen once. The source was peripheral blood, collected before pregnancy. Receptors originate from a female donor with multiple sclerosis, enrolled in a pregnancy study.

The chain employs TRBV20-1 and TRBJ2-5, with a weak D call TRBD1 (5 bases). V lost 0 bases, J lost 8 bases, and 7 bases lay in between. The CDR3 consists of 11 residues. Germline loops: CDR1 DFQATT, CDR2 SNEGSKA (reference sequence). CDR3 loop: CSARDRGTQYF. As DNA, the CDR3 is TGCAGTGCTAGAGATAGGGGAACCCAGTACTTC.

The chain is built from TRBV30 and TRBJ2-3; D is uncertain. CDR3 length equals 11 residues. The germline V and J ends were trimmed by 5 bases and 1 base, with 4 bases remaining between them. CDR1 and CDR2 (germline): GTSNPN, SVGIG (reference sequence). CDR3 bases: TGTGCCTGGGGCCGCACAGATACGCAGTATTTT. This encodes CAWGRTDTQYF.

This chain joins TRBV15 and TRBJ2-1; maybe TRBD1 (7 bases). Germline assignment: CDR1 LNHNV and CDR2 YYDKDF (reference sequence). Trimming left V 6 bases short and J 1 base short, with 13 bases between. This CDR3 contains 15 residues. CDR3 amino acids: CATSAGGRSYNEQFF. The CDR3 nucleotides read TGTGCCACCAGTGCAGGGGGGAGATCCTACAATGAGCAGTTCTTC.

This clone was counted a single time. This chain joins TRBV5-4 and TRBJ2-5, with 8 positions matching TRBD2. Trimming at V came to 0 bases and at J to 5 bases, leaving 3 bases not matched to a gene. Germline CDR1 and CDR2: SGHNT and YYREEE (reference sequence). This CDR3 has 14 amino acids. CDR3 protein: CASSLGQREETQYF. The CDR3 bases are TGTGCCAGCAGCTTGGGGCAGCGGGAGGAGACCCAGTACTTC.

The chain couples TRBV11-2 to TRBJ2-7, with D maybe TRBD2 (5 bases). CDR1 and CDR2 (germline): SGHAT, FQNNGV. The CDR3 has 13 amino acids. Between the trimmed V and J ends, which lost 6 bases and 2 bases, there was a span of 11 bases. CDR3 DNA sequence: TGTGCCAGCAGGGAGGACGGTGCCTACGAGCAGTACTTC. This sequence encodes CASREDGAYEQYF.

V usage is TRBV10-3 and J usage is TRBJ2-3; 7 bases agree with TRBD1. This CDR3 comprises 13 residues. CDR1 and CDR2 from the germline V gene are ENHRY and SYGVKD. J lost 7 bases, V lost 5 bases, and 6 bases had no gene match. CDR3 loop: CAISPTGAYTQYF. The CDR3 DNA follows: TGTGCCATCAGTCCTACAGGGGCCTATACGCAGTATTTT.

The rearrangement joins TRBV6-6 to TRBJ2-7, with 10 positions matching TRBD2. The germline CDR1 and CDR2 sequences are MNHNY and SVGAGI (reference sequence). This CDR3 spans 15 amino acids. The V and J ends lost 2 bases and 4 bases, in that order; junction bases with no gene match: 5. CDR3 sequence (DNA): TGTGCCAGCAGTTACGGAACTAGCGGGGAGTACGAGCAGTACTTC. It is translated as CASSYGTSGEYEQYF.

The chain joins TRBV4-3 to TRBJ2-7; tentative D call: TRBD1 (6 bases). Germline CDR1 LGHNA, CDR2 YSLEER. This CDR3 region has 13 residues. Trimming stripped 4 bases from V and 1 base from J, with 8 bases between. The CDR3 bases are TGCGCCAGCAGCCCAGGACAGTCCTACGAGCAGTACTTC. Translating gives CASSPGQSYEQYF.

This chain connects TRBV27 to TRBJ2-2; no clear D. Germline V lookup: CDR1 MNHEY, CDR2 SMNVEV (reference sequence). The V gene lost 10 bases and the J gene lost 0 bases, with 18 bases spanning the gap. The CDR3 is 16 amino acids. Here the CDR3 DNA reads TGTGCCACCTCCGTTGTGAGGCCTTCGAACACCGGGGAGCTGTTTTTT. Encoded protein: CATSVVRPSNTGELFF.

This chain links TRBV19 with TRBJ2-2; D is undetermined. The CDR3 has 13 residues. V lost 5 bases and J lost 4, with 8 bases in between. The germline CDR1 and CDR2 sequences are LNHDA and SQIVND (reference sequence). CDR3 sequence reads: CASSSDITGELFF. The CDR3 DNA reads TGTGCCAGTAGTTCTGACATCACCGGGGAGCTGTTTTTT.

The chain has TRBV20-1 and TRBJ2-7; D gene uncertain. The CDR3 has 11 residues. Per the germline V gene, CDR1 is DFQATT and CDR2 is SNEGSKA (reference sequence). Trimming removed 1 base from V and 3 bases from J, with 4 bases in between. The CDR3 DNA follows: TGCAGTGCTAGAGCCAACTACGAGCAGTACTTC. It codes for CSARANYEQYF.

The V gene is TRBV5-1, the J gene TRBJ2-2, with TRBD1 matching 8 bases. With V trimmed by 4 bases and J by 5 bases, 4 bases remained unmatched. Germline-derived CDR1 and CDR2 are SGHRS and YFSETQ. CDR3 length equals 14 residues. In nucleotides, the CDR3 is TGCGCCAGCAGCGTGGACAGGGAAACCGGGGAGCTGTTTTTT. Amino acid sequence: CASSVDRETGELFF.

The J gene is TRBJ1-5, the V gene TRBV7-2; 7 bases line up with TRBD1. With 1 base clipped from V and 2 bases from J, the junction kept 5 bases outside the gene matches. Germline V lookup: CDR1 SGHTA, CDR2 FQGNSA. This CDR3 is 16 amino acids long. The CDR3 here is CASSLGKGGGNQPQHF. CDR3 DNA: TGTGCCAGCAGCTTAGGGAAAGGGGGCGGCAATCAGCCCCAGCATTTT.

This clone was counted a few times. CDR3 sequence reads: CASSGAGGHTDTQYF. The CDR3 DNA is TGTGCCAGCTCGGGGGCGGGAGGGCACACAGATACGCAGTATTTT. The chain employs TRBV19 and TRBJ2-3; 9 positions agree with TRBD2. The V gene end was trimmed by 9 bases and the J gene end by 2 bases; junction bases not matched to a gene: 9. Germline V CDR1 and CDR2: LNHDA, SQIVND (reference sequence). The CDR3 spans 15 residues.

The J gene is TRBJ2-1, the V gene TRBV9; no definite D call. Deletions cut 2 bases from V and 7 bases from J, with 4 bases between. This CDR3 comprises 11 residues. Germline-derived CDR1 and CDR2 are SGDLS and YYNGEE. CDR3 in amino acids: CASSVRNEQFF. The CDR3 DNA sequence: TGTGCCAGCAGCGTGCGAAATGAGCAGTTCTTC.

The chain has TRBV5-8 and TRBJ2-6; TRBD2 agrees at 10 bases. CDR3 length equals 18 residues. Per germline, CDR1 SGHTS and CDR2 YDEGEE. V lost 4 bases to trimming and J lost 1 base; unmatched junction nucleotides: 8. Written as DNA, the CDR3 is TGTGCCAGCAGCCGATCGAGCGGGAGGGCTTCTGGGGCCAACGTCCTGACTTTC. As protein: CASSRSSGRASGANVLTF. The variable domain in full, completed from reference TRBV5-8 and TRBJ2-6, reads EAGVTQSPTHLIKTRGQQATLRCSPISGHTSVYWYQQALGLGLQFLLWYDEGEERNRGNFPPRFSGRQFPNYSSELNVNALELEDSALYLCASSRSSGRASGANVLTFGAGSRLTVL.

The chain joins TRBV19 to TRBJ1-1; no clear D. This CDR3 region has 14 residues. CDR1 is LNHDA and CDR2 is SQIVND in the germline V gene (reference sequence). Trimming stripped 4 bases from V and 0 bases from J, with 9 bases between. The CDR3 DNA is TGTGCCAGTAGTACGAACATAATGAACACTGAAGCTTTCTTT. This sequence encodes CASSTNIMNTEAFF.

Remarks on this clone: The junction and the germline gene differ at one end; a read error may be behind it. The chain is built from TRBV7-7 and TRBJ2-5, with 7 bases lining up with TRBD1. Germline values: CDR1 SSHAT, CDR2 FNYEAQ (reference sequence). This CDR3 spans 16 amino acids. CDR3 bases: TGTGCTAGCAGCCCTCAAGGTGGACAGGCAGGGGAGACCCAGTACTTC. Translated, it gives CASSPQGGQAGETQYF. Drawing the rest from reference TRBV7-7 and TRBJ2-5, the complete variable domain is GAGVSQSPRYKVTKRGQDVTLRCDPISSHATLYWYQQALGQGPEFLTYFNYEAQPDKSGLPSDRFSAERPEGSISTLTIQRTEQRDSAMYRCASSPQGGQAGETQYFGPGTRLLVL.